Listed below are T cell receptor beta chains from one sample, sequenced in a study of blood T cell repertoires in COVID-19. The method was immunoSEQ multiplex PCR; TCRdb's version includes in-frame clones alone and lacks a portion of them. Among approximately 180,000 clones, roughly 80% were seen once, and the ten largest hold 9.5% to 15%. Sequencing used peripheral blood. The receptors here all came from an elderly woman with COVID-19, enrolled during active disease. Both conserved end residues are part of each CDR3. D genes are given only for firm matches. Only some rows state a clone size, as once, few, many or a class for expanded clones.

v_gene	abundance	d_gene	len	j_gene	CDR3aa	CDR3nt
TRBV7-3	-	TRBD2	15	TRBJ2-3	CASSVSGVTGYTQYF	TGTGCCAGCAGCGTTAGCGGGGTAACAGGTTATACGCAGTATTTT
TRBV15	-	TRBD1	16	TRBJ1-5	CATSRATGAGNQPQHF	TGTGCCACCAGCAGAGCTACAGGGGCGGGCAATCAGCCCCAGCATTTT
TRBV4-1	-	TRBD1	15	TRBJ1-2	CASSRTGQGNYGYTF	TGCGCCAGCAGCCGAACGGGACAGGGGAACTATGGCTACACCTTC
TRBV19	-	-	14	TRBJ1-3	CATGVAGSGNTIYF	TGTGCTACTGGAGTGGCTGGATCTGGAAACACCATATATTTT
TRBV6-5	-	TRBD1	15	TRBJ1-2	CASSYSIGGRNGYTF	TGTGCCAGCAGTTACTCTATAGGGGGCAGGAATGGCTACACCTTC
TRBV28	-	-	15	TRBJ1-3	CASSLAGFSGNTIYF	TGTGCCAGCAGTTTGGCGGGTTTCTCTGGAAACACCATATATTTT
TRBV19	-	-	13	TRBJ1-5	CASSATGNQPQHF	TGTGCCAGTAGTGCGACAGGTAATCAGCCCCAGCATTTT
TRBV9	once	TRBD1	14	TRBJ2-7	CASSPRQGSREQYF	TGTGCCAGCAGCCCCCGACAGGGTTCAAGGGAGCAGTACTTC
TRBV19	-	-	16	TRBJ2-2	CASSIDGTMNTGELFF	TGTGCCAGTAGTATAGATGGGACAATGAACACCGGGGAGCTGTTTTTT
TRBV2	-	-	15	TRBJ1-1	CASSEFGVGGTEAFF	TGTGCCAGCAGTGAATTTGGGGTCGGGGGGACTGAAGCTTTCTTT
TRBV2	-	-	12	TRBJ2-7	CATRGIAYEQYF	TGTGCCACTCGCGGGATAGCCTACGAGCAGTACTTC
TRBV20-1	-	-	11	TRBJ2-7	CSARHSYEQYF	TGCAGTGCTAGACATTCCTACGAGCAGTACTTC
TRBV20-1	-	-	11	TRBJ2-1	CSAVLYNEQFF	TGCAGTGCCGTACTATACAATGAGCAGTTCTTC
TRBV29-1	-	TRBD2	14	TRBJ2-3	CSVEQAGGPDTQYF	TGCAGCGTTGAGCAAGCGGGAGGACCAGATACGCAGTATTTT
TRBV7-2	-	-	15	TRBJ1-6	CASSAEAASRSPLHF	TGTGCCAGCAGCGCGGAGGCGGCCAGTAGGTCACCCCTCCACTTT
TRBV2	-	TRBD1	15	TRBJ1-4	CASREEQGANEKLFF	TGTGCCAGCAGGGAAGAGCAGGGGGCTAATGAAAAACTGTTTTTT
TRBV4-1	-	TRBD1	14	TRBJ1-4	CASSQETGVEKLFF	TGCGCCAGCAGCCAAGAAACAGGGGTTGAAAAACTGTTTTTT
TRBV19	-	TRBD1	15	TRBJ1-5	CASSTTDRGNQPQHF	TGTGCCAGTAGTACCACGGACAGGGGCAATCAGCCCCAGCATTTT
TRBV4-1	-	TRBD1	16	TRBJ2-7	CASSQEFSGGEYEQYF	TGCGCCAGCAGCCAAGAATTCTCAGGGGGCGAGTACGAGCAGTACTTC
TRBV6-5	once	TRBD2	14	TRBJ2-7	CASTYSGEAYEQYF	TGTGCCAGCACATATAGCGGGGAGGCCTACGAGCAGTACTTC
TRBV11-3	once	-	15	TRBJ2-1	CASSFGRALGNEQFF	TGTGCCAGCAGCTTCGGCCGAGCGTTGGGCAATGAGCAGTTCTTC
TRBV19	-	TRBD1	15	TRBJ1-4	CASSISIGQDEKLFF	TGTGCCAGTAGTATATCAATCGGACAGGATGAAAAACTGTTTTTT
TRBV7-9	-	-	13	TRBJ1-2	CASSVVLDYGYTF	TGTGCCAGCAGCGTTGTACTAGACTATGGCTACACCTTC
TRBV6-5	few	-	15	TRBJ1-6	CASSRTYPRDSPLHF	TGTGCCAGCAGCCGCACTTACCCGAGGGATTCACCCCTCCACTTT
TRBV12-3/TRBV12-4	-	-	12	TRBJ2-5	CASSRHGETQYF	TGTGCCAGCAGCCGTCACGGGGAGACCCAGTACTTC
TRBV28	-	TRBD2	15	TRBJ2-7	CASSPLAESSYEQYF	TGTGCCAGCAGTCCACTAGCGGAGAGCTCCTACGAGCAGTACTTC
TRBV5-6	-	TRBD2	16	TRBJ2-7	CASSLVTAGEPYEQYF	TGTGCCAGCAGCTTGGTTACGGCGGGGGAACCCTACGAGCAGTACTTC
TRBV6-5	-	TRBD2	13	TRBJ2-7	CASGRDYNYEQYF	TGTGCCAGCGGTAGGGACTACAATTACGAGCAGTACTTC
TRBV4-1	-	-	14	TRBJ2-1	CASSPTPTRVEQFF	TGCGCCAGCAGCCCAACCCCAACTAGAGTAGAGCAGTTCTTC
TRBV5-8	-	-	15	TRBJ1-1	CASSRRRVLDTEAFF	TGTGCCAGCAGCCGACGCAGGGTGTTGGACACTGAAGCTTTCTTT
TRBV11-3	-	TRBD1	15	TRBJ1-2	CASSRGTGEGRGYTF	TGTGCCAGCAGCCGCGGGACAGGGGAGGGACGCGGCTACACCTTC
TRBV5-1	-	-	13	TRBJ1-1	CASSQGQGTEAFF	TGCGCCAGCAGTCAGGGACAAGGCACTGAAGCTTTCTTT
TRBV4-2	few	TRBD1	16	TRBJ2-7	CASSQAGQGGAYEQYF	TGTGCCAGCAGCCAAGCCGGACAGGGGGGGGCCTACGAGCAGTACTTC
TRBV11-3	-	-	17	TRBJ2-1	CASSSQWGESSYNEQFF	TGTGCCAGCAGCTCTCAATGGGGGGAGAGCTCCTACAATGAGCAGTTCTTC
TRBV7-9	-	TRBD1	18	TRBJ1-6	CASSLGHAFRDRDSPLHF	TGTGCCAGCAGCTTAGGCCACGCCTTTCGGGACAGGGATTCACCCCTCCACTTT
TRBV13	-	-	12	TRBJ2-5	CASSYARETQYF	TGTGCCAGCAGCTACGCCAGGGAGACCCAGTACTTC
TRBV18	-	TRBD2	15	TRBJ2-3	CASSPLAGGSDTQYF	TGTGCCAGCTCACCGCTAGCGGGAGGCTCAGATACGCAGTATTTT